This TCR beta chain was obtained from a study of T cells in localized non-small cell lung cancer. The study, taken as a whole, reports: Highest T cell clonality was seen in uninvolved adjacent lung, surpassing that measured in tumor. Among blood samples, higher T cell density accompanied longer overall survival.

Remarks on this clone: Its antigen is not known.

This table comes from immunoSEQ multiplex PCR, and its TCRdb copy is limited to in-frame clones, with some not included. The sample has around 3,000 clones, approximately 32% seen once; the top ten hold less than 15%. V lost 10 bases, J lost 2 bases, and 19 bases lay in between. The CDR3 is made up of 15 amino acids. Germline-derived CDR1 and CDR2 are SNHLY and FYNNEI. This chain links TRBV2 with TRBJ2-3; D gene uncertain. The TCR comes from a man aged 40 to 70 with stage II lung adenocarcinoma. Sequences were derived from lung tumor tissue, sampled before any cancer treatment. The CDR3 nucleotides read TGTGCCACCCCCAGGAGCAGACACGACACAGATACGCAGTATTTT. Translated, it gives CATPRSRHDTDTQYF.